This TCR beta chain was recorded in a study of T cells after posttransplantation cyclophosphamide. Overall study results and limits: Recipient CMV seropositivity and CMV reactivation strongly tracked TRB clonality. Donor CD8+ memory clones often dominated recipient blood repertoires at later times.

This clone was picked up many times. Its antigen is still unknown. Cyclophosphamide on days +3 and +4 followed busulfan-fludarabine conditioning and a marrow graft. Profiled with immunoSEQ multiplex PCR; TCRdb holds only in-frame clones, not every one. This repertoire holds 6,500 to 9,500 clones, and none appear only once. Looked up from germline, CDR1 is ENHRY and CDR2 is SYGVKD. The V and J ends lost 4 bases and 3 bases, in that order; junction bases with no gene match: 5. This CDR3 has 15 amino acids. The sequencing used PBMCs, collected after allogeneic stem cell transplant with posttransplant cyclophosphamide. V gene TRBV10-3 combines with J gene TRBJ2-7, with TRBD2 matching 11 bases. The receptor's source is a male patient in his 50s who received an allogeneic stem cell transplant from an unrelated donor, was CMV-positive, and had acute GVHD only. Some T cells may arise from the graft donor. CDR3 DNA: TGTGCCATCAGTGTATTACTAGCGGGAGACTACGAGCAGTACTTC. Protein product: CAISVLLAGDYEQYF.